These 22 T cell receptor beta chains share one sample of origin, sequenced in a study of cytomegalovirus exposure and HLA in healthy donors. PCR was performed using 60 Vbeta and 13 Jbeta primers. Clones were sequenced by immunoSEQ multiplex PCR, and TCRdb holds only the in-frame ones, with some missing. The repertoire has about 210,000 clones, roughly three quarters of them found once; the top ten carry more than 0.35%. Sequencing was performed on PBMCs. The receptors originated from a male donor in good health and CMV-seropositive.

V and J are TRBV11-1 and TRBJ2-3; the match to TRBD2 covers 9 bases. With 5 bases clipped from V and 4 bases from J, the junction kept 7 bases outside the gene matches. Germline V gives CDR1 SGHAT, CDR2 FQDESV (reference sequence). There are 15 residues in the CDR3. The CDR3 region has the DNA TGTGCCAGCAGCCATATTAGCGGGAGCGCAGATACGCAGTATTTT. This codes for CASSHISGSADTQYF.

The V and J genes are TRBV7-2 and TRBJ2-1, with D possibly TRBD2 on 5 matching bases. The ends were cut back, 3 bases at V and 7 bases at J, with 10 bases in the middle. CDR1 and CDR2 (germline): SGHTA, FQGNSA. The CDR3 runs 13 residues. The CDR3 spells CASSLRAGNEQFF. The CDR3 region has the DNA TGTGCCAGCAGCTTGAGGGCTGGGAATGAGCAGTTCTTC.

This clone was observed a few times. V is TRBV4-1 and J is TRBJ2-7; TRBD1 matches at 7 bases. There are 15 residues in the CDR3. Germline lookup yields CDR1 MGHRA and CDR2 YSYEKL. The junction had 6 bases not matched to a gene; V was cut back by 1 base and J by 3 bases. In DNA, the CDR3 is TGCGCCAGCAGCCAAGCGCCGGGACAGATCTACGAGCAGTACTTC. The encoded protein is CASSQAPGQIYEQYF.

CDR3 in DNA: TGTGCCAGCTCACCATCCCGGACAGAGTCGTCTGAAGCTTTCTTT. Translated: CASSPSRTESSEAFF. The V call is TRBV18, the J call TRBJ1-1, with D possibly TRBD1 on 6 matching bases. The CDR3 spans 15 residues. Between the trimmed V and J ends, which lost 2 bases and 6 bases, there was a span of 16 bases. Germline-derived CDR1 and CDR2 are KGHSH and LQKENI. Variable domain in full (rest from reference TRBV18 and TRBJ1-1): NAGVMQNPRHLVRRRGQEARLRCSPMKGHSHVYWYRQLPEEGLKFMVYLQKENIIDESGMPKERFSAEFPKEGPSILRIQQVVRGDSAAYFCASSPSRTESSEAFFGQGTRLTVV.

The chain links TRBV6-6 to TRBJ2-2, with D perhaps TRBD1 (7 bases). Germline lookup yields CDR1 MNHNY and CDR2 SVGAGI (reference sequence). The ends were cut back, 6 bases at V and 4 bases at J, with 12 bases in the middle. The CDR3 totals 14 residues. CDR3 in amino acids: CASRAGQITGELFF. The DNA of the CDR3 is TGTGCCAGCAGGGCGGGACAGATCACCGGGGAGCTGTTTTTT.

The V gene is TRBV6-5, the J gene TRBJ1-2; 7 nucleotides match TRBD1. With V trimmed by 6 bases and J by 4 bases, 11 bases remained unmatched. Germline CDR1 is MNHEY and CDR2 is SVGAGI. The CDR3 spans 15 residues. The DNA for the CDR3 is TGTGCCAGCAGATTATCACAGGGGTTCTCCTATGGCTACACCTTC. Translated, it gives CASRLSQGFSYGYTF.

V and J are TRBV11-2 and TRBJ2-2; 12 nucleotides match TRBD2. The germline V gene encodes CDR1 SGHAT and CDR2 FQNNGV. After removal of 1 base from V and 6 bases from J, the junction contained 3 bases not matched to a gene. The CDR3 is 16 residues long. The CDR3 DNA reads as TGTGCCAGCAGCTTAGTACTAGCGGGAGGTTCCGGGGAGCTGTTTTTT. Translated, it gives CASSLVLAGGSGELFF. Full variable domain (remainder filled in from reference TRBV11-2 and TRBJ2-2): EAGVAQSPRYKIIEKRQSVAFWCNPISGHATLYWYQQILGQGPKLLIQFQNNGVVDDSQLPKDRFSAERLKGVDSTLKIQPAKLEDSAVYLCASSLVLAGGSGELFFGEGSRLTVL.

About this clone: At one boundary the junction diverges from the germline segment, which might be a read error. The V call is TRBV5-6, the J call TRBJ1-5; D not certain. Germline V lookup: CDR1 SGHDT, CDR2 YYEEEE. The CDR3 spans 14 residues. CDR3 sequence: CASSLVSGNQPQHF. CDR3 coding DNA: TGTGCCAGTAGCTTGGTGTCGGGCAATCAGCCCCAGCATTTT.

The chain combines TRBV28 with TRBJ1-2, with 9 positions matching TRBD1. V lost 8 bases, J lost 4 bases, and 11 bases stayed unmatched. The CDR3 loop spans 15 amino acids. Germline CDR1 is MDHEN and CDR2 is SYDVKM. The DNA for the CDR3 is TGTGCCAGCCGAGGCCCGGGACAGGGAAGCTATGGCTACACCTTC. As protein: CASRGPGQGSYGYTF.

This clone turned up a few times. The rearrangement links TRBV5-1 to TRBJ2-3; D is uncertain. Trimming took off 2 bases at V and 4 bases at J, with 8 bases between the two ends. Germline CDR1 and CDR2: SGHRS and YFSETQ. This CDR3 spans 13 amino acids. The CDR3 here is CASSFNSPDTQYF. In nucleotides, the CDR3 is TGCGCCAGCAGCTTTAATTCCCCAGATACGCAGTATTTT. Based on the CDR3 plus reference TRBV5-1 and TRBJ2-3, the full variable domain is KAGVTQTPRYLIKTRGQQVTLSCSPISGHRSVSWYQQTPGQGLQFLFEYFSETQRNKGNFPGRFSGRQFSNSRSEMNVSTLELGDSALYLCASSFNSPDTQYFGPGTRLTVL.

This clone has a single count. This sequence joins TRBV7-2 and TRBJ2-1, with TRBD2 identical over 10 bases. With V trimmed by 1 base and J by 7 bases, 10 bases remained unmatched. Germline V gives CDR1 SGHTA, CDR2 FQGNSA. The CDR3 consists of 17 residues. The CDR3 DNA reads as TGTGCCAGCAGCTTAGTGTCTAGCGGGGGCCGGAGGAATGAGCAGTTCTTC. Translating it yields CASSLVSSGGRRNEQFF.

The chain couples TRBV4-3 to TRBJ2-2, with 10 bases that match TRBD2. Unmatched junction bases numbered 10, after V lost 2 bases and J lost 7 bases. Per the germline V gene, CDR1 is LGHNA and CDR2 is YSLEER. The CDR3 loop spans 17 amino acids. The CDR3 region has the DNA TGCGCCAGCAGCCAACTTACTAGCGGGGTTAAGGGCGGGGAGCTGTTTTTT. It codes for CASSQLTSGVKGGELFF.

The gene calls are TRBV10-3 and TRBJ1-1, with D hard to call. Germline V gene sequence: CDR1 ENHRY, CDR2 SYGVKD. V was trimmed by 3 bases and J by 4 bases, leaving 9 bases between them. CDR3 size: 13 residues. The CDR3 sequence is CAISDLGSTEAFF. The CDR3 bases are TGTGCCATCAGTGATTTGGGGAGCACTGAAGCTTTCTTT.

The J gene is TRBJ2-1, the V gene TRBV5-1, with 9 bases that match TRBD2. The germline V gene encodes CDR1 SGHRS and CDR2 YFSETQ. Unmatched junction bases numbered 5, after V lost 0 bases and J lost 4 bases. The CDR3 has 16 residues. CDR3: CASSLGGSGGYNEQFF. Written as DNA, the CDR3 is TGCGCCAGCAGCTTGGGGGGTAGCGGGGGTTACAATGAGCAGTTCTTC.

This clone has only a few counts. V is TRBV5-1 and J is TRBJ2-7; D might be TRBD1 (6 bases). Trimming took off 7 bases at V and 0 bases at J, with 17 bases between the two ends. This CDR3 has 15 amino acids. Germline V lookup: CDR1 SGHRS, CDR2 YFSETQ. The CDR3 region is CASQVGASSSYEQYF. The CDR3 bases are TGCGCCAGCCAGGTGGGGGCCTCGAGCTCCTACGAGCAGTACTTC.

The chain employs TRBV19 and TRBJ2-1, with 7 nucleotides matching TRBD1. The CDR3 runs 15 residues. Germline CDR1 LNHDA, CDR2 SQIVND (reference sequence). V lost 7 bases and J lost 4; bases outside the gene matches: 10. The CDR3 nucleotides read TGTGCCAGTAACCCGGGACAGAGAGATTACAATGAGCAGTTCTTC. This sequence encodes CASNPGQRDYNEQFF.

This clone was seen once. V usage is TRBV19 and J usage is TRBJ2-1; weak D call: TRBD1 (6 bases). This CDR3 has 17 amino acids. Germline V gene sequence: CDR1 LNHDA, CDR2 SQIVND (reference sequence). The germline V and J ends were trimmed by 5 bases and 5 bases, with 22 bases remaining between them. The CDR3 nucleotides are TGTGCCAGTAGTCCCCAACCCAGGGGCGGTCTACACAATGAGCAGTTCTTC. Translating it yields CASSPQPRGGLHNEQFF.

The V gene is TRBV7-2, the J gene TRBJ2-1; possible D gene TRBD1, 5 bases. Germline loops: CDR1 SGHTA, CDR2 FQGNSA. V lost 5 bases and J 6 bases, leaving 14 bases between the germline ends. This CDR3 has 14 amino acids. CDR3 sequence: CASSPQRGRNEQFF. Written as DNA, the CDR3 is TGTGCCAGCAGCCCACAAAGGGGTCGCAATGAGCAGTTCTTC.

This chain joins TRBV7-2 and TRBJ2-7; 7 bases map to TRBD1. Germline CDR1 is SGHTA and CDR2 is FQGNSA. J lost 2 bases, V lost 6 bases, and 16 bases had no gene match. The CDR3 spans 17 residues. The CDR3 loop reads CASSPRTGQGRPYEQYF. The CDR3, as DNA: TGTGCCAGCAGTCCACGGACAGGTCAAGGTAGGCCCTACGAGCAGTACTTC.

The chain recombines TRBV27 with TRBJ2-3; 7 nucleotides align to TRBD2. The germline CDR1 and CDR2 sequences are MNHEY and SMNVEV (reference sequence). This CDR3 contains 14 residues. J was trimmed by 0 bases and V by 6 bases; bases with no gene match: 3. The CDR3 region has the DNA TGTGCCAGCAGGAGACTAGCTAGCACAGATACGCAGTATTTT. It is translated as CASRRLASTDTQYF.

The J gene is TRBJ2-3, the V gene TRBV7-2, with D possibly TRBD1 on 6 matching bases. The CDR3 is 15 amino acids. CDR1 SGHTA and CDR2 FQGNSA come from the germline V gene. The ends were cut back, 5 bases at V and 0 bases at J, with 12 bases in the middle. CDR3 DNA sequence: TGTGCCAGCAGCCTCAAGGGGGAGAGCACAGATACGCAGTATTTT. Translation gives CASSLKGESTDTQYF. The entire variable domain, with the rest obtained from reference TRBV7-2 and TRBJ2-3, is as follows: GAGVSQSPSNKVTEKGKDVELRCDPISGHTALYWYRQSLGQGLEFLIYFQGNSAPDKSGLPSDRFSAERTGGSVSTLTIQRTQQEDSAVYLCASSLKGESTDTQYFGPGTRLTVL.

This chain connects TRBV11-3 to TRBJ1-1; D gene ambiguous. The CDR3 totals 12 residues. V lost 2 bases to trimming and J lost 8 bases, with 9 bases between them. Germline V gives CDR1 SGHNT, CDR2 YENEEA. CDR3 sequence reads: CASSLKPGEAFF. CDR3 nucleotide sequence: TGTGCCAGCAGCTTAAAGCCCGGGGAAGCTTTCTTT.